The 8 T cell receptor beta chains presented below share a single source sample, sequenced in a study of T cell responses to AZD1222 COVID-19 vaccine. Sequencing used immunoSEQ multiplex PCR; TCRdb keeps in-frame clones, though not all of them. This sample yields about 100,000 clones, of which around 87% are seen a single time; approximately 3% belongs to the top ten. Sequencing used peripheral blood, obtained on day 0 of AZD1222 vaccination. The receptors derive from an adult in good health.

This chain uses TRBV6-2 or TRBV6-3 with TRBJ2-3, with 7 bases that match TRBD2. This CDR3 spans 18 amino acids. V trimming: 0 bases; J trimming: 0 bases; junction bases outside the gene matches: 9. Per germline, CDR1 MNHEY and CDR2 SVGEGT. CDR3: CASSYSFGGTPSTDTQYF. The CDR3 nucleotides read TGTGCCAGCAGTTACTCGTTCGGGGGGACCCCTAGCACAGATACGCAGTATTTT.

This clone has just one count. J is TRBJ1-6 and V is TRBV19; a weak D match, TRBD1 (5 bases). The germline V gene encodes CDR1 LNHDA and CDR2 SQIVND (reference sequence). The V end lost 4 bases, the J end lost 3 bases, and 10 bases lay between the germline ends. This CDR3 region has 15 residues. The DNA of the CDR3 is TGTGCCAGTAGTAAAGGTGGGGGCTATAATTCACCCCTCCACTTT. Translation: CASSKGGGYNSPLHF.

The rearrangement links TRBV18 to TRBJ2-2; D not certain. Germline assignment: CDR1 KGHSH and CDR2 LQKENI. The CDR3 is 15 residues long. The V end was cut by 0 bases, the J end by 2 bases, with 7 bases between. The CDR3 bases are TGTGCCAGCTCACCACCCAACAGAAACACCGGGGAGCTGTTTTTT. This encodes CASSPPNRNTGELFF.

This clone was counted a single time. The chain carries TRBV23-1 and TRBJ1-2, with 10 bases aligning to TRBD1. TRBV23-1 is labeled an ORF, and its function is uncertain. The V and J ends lost 4 bases and 4 bases, in that order; junction bases with no gene match: 9. CDR3 length equals 16 residues. CDR3 bases: TGCGCCAGCAGTCCCGCCCCGGGACAGGGGAGCTATGGCTACACCTTC. This gives the protein CASSPAPGQGSYGYTF.

This clone was seen only once. The rearrangement joins TRBV11-1 to TRBJ2-2, with 7 bases lining up with TRBD1. V lost 2 bases and J lost 1; bases outside the gene matches: 1. The CDR3 is 15 amino acids. In germline, CDR1 is SGHAT, CDR2 FQDESV (reference sequence). CDR3 DNA sequence: TGTGCCAGCAGCTTACGGGACAGGAACACCGGGGAGCTGTTTTTT. Translating gives CASSLRDRNTGELFF.

This clone was observed once. The chain is built from TRBV10-1 and TRBJ2-7; 9 bases fit TRBD1. The V gene end was trimmed by 8 bases and the J gene end by 3 bases; junction bases not matched to a gene: 8. Germline V CDR1 and CDR2: WNHNN, SYGVQD (reference sequence). This CDR3 comprises 14 residues. CDR3 bases: TGCGCCAGCCTGAGGGACAGGGAGCGCTACGAGCAGTACTTC. This translates into CASLRDRERYEQYF.

The chain couples TRBV6-1 to TRBJ1-1; perhaps TRBD1 as D (6 bases). Trimming shortened V by 3 bases and J by 9 bases, and 17 bases separated the two germline ends. CDR1 and CDR2 from the germline V gene are MNHNS and SASEGT. The CDR3 is 14 residues long. CDR3 DNA: TGTGCCAGCAGTGAGTGGGGGCCCTTGGCCCAAGCTTTCTTT. Translating it yields CASSEWGPLAQAFF.

The chain is built from TRBV5-1 and TRBJ1-2; D gene unclear. V lost 0 bases and J 0 bases, leaving 15 bases between the germline ends. The length of the CDR3 is 17 residues. Germline V lookup: CDR1 SGHRS, CDR2 YFSETQ. CDR3 coding DNA: TGCGCCAGCAGCTTGGGCAGATACAGTCTCCCTAACTATGGCTACACCTTC. Translation gives CASSLGRYSLPNYGYTF.